These 3 T cell receptor beta chains were sequenced from one sample in a study of blood T cell repertoires in COVID-19. Assay used: immunoSEQ multiplex PCR; TCRdb lists only in-frame clones, some missing. The sample consists of approximately 230,000 clones, roughly 88% of them appearing once. The sample taken for sequencing was PBMCs or T cells enriched from blood (not recorded which). All receptors come from a woman aged 50 to 60 with acute COVID-19.

The V gene is TRBV27, the J gene TRBJ1-1, with D possibly being TRBD1 (5 bases). The CDR3 has 15 amino acids. V shed 4 bases and J shed 5 bases, with 17 bases lying between them. The germline V gene has CDR1 MNHEY and CDR2 SMNVEV (reference sequence). CDR3 nucleotide sequence: TGTGCCAGCAGTTCACGGGGGGAGGGAGGGACTGAAGCTTTCTTT. Protein product: CASSSRGEGGTEAFF.

V usage is TRBV5-1 and J usage is TRBJ1-1, with D possibly matching TRBD1 (6 bases). The CDR3 loop spans 16 amino acids. Germline V gene lookup returns CDR1 SGHRS and CDR2 YFSETQ. With 2 bases removed from V and 5 bases from J, the gap between germline ends came to 19 bases. The CDR3 DNA reads as TGCGCCAGCAGCTTTGGGACACAACGGTGGGATACTGAAGCTTTCTTT. This gives the protein CASSFGTQRWDTEAFF.

The chain links TRBV7-2 to TRBJ2-1, with 8 positions matching TRBD2. Looked up from germline, CDR1 is SGHTA and CDR2 is FQGNSA. The J segment lost 7 bases and the V segment lost 5 bases, leaving 10 bases of the junction unmatched. The CDR3 totals 15 residues. In nucleotides, the CDR3 is TGTGCCAGCAGCCCCGGGACTAGGGGCTTTAATGAGCAGTTCTTC. Protein sequence: CASSPGTRGFNEQFF.